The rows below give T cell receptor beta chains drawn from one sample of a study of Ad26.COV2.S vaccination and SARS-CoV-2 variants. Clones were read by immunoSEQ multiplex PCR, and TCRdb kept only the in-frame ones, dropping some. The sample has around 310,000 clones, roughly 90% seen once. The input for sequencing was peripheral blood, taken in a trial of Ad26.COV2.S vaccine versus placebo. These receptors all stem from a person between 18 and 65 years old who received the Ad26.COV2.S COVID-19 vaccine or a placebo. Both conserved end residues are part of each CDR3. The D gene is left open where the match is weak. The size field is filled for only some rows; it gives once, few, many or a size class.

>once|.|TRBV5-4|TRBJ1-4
TGTGCCAGCAGCTCCTACAGGACAGCATTTATTAATGAAAAACTGTTTTTT
CASSSYRTAFINEKLFF
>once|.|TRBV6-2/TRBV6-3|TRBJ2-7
TGTGCCAGCAGTGACCTCCGGGACCGACCCGCCTACGAGCAGTACTTC
CASSDLRDRPAYEQYF
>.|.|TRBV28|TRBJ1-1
TGTGCCAGCAGTTTAGCGGACAGCTCGGGCACTGAAGCTTTCTTT
CASSLADSSGTEAFF
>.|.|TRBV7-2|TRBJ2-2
TGTGCCAGCAGCTTAGTGGCGAGGACCGGGGAGCTGTTTTTT
CASSLVARTGELFF
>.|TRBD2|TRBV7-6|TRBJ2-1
TGTGCCAGCAGCTCGCCGGGACTAGCGCCTGAGCAGTTCTTC
CASSSPGLAPEQFF
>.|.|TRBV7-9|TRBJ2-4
TGTGCCAGCAGCGAACCAGGGTCAGTAAACATTCAGTACTTC
CASSEPGSVNIQYF
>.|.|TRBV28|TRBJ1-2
TGTGCCAGCAGCCCAGGGCCCCCGAGGAATGGCTACACCTTC
CASSPGPPRNGYTF
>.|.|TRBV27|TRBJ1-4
TGTGCCAGCAGTTCCAAACCACTTTATGGCGGCCTAAATGAAAAACTGTTTTTT
CASSSKPLYGGLNEKLFF
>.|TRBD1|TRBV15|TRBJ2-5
TGTGCCACCAGCAGTCGATTCCAGGGGGCTTCAGAGACCCAGTACTTC
CATSSRFQGASETQYF
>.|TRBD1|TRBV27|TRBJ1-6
TGTGCCAGCAGTCCCCGACAGGGCGGGTCACCCCTCCACTTT
CASSPRQGGSPLHF
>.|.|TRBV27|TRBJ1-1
TGTGCCAGTTGGTGGGGTCCCTACTTTGACATGAACACTGAAGCTTTCTTT
CASWWGPYFDMNTEAFF
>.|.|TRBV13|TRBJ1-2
TGTGCCAGCAGCTTAACGAGAGCTAACACCTTC
CASSLTRANTF
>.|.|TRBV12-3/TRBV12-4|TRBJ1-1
TGTGCCAGCAGTAATTTGAACACTGAAGCTTTCTTT
CASSNLNTEAFF
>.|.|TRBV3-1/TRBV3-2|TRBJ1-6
TGTGCCAGCAGCGGGACTGGGGATTCACCCCTCCACTTT
CASSGTGDSPLHF
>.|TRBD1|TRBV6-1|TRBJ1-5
TGTGCCAGCAGTGGGTCCCGACAGGGGTATAATCAGCCCCAGCATTTT
CASSGSRQGYNQPQHF
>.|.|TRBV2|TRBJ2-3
TGTGCCAGCAGTGCTTTTGTTTCAGGCACAACTAGCACAGATACGCAGTATTTT
CASSAFVSGTTSTDTQYF
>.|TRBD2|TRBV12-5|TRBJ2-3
TGTGCTAGTGGTTTAGTGGCGGGAGGTTCAGATACGCAGTATTTT
CASGLVAGGSDTQYF
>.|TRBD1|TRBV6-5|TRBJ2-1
TGTGCCAGCAGTTACGGGACAGGGGCAGGGGAGCAGTTCTTC
CASSYGTGAGEQFF
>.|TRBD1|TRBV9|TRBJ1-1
TGTGCCAGCAGTACAGGGGGGACTGAAGCTTTCTTT
CASSTGGTEAFF